This TCR beta chain stems from a study of blood T cell repertoires in COVID-19. Whole-study context: Samples representing acute and convalescent COVID-19 were sourced from the United States, Italy and Spain. Nucleic acid was either cDNA or gDNA, and it came from T cells, B-cell-depleted T cells, or PBMCs.

After removal of 8 bases from V and 6 bases from J, the junction contained 3 bases not matched to a gene. The CDR3 contains 12 residues. The germline gives CDR1 SNHLY, CDR2 FYNNEI. Assay used: immunoSEQ multiplex PCR; TCRdb lists only in-frame clones, some missing. The repertoire includes 150,000 to 200,000 clones, roughly nine tenths of them detected once, and roughly 21% sits in the top ten. What was sequenced was peripheral blood. The chain couples TRBV2 to TRBJ1-4; TRBD1 matches at 7 bases. The clonotype was recovered from a man in his 60s with active or convalescent COVID-19. CDR3 coding DNA: TGTGCCAGCCGACAGGGTTATGAAAAACTGTTTTTT. This encodes CASRQGYEKLFF.